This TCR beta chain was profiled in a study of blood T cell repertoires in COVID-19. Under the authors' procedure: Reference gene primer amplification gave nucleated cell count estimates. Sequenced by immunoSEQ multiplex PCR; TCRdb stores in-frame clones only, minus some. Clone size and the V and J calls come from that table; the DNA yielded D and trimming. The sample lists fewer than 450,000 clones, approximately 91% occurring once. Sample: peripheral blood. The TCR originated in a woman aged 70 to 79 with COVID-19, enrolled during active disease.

The CDR3 DNA sequence: TGCGCCAGCAGCTTGGAGGGAGGCCGTTATGGAAACACCATATATTTT. It codes for CASSLEGGRYGNTIYF. The V call is TRBV5-1, the J call TRBJ1-3; D not certain. The germline V gene encodes CDR1 SGHRS and CDR2 YFSETQ. CDR3 size: 16 residues. Trimming cost V 0 bases and J 3 bases, with 13 bases left between them.